This TCR beta chain was observed in a study of OX40 agonist ivuxolimab in advanced cancers. This clone has a handful of counts. Antigen specificity is unknown. Measured with immunoSEQ multiplex PCR; TCRdb has only the in-frame clones, and not every one. The sample shows over 65,000 clones, approximately 86% of them seen only once. This CDR3 has 17 amino acids. The junction had 11 bases not matched to a gene; V was cut back by 0 bases and J by 3 bases. In germline, CDR1 is MGHRA, CDR2 YSYEKL. Study-wide results and caveats: Partial responders at 0.1-3.0 mg/kg showed near-lowest clonal expansion.

The chain is built from TRBV4-1 and TRBJ2-7; 7 nucleotides match TRBD1. The receptor was derived from an adult with an advanced solid tumor such as melanoma, head and neck, liver or kidney cancer. The sample consisted of CD4+ or CD8+ T cells sorted from blood, taken in a trial of the OX40 agonist ivuxolimab. The CDR3 is CASSQEKGDRARYEQYF. CDR3 coding DNA: TGCGCCAGCAGCCAAGAAAAGGGCGACAGGGCGCGCTACGAGCAGTACTTC.